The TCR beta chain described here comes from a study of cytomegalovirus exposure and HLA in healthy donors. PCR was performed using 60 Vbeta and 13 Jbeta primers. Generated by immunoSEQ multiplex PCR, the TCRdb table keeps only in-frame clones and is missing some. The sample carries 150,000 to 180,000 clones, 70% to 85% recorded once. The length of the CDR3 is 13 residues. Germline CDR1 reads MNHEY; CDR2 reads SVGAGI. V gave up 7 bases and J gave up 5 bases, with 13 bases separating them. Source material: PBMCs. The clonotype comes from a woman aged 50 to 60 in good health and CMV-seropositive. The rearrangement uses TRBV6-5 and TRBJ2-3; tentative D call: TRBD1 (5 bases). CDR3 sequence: CASKVAGQDTQYF. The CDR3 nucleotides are TGTGCCAGCAAGGTGGCAGGGCAAGATACGCAGTATTTT.